This T cell receptor beta chain stems from a study of shared clonotypes between healthy human individuals. Study at large: For every donor, three CD4 naive, three CD4 memory, two CD8 naive and one CD8 memory plates were used. Study-level results: For naive CD4 cells, approximately 4.8% of clonotypes were shared across a handful of donors. Collection of samples was limited to blood; tissue repertoires likely differ.

A note on this clone: Its antigen remains unidentified.

Terminally differentiated effector memory CD45RA+ cells were excluded from the naive CD8 cells, which were CD45RO-negative and positively selected for CCR7. As originally analysed: ImmunoSEQ sequences covered only the junction and lacked quality scores; filtering therefore differed. Clones were read by immunoSEQ multiplex PCR, and TCRdb kept only the in-frame ones, dropping some. That table supplies the V and J calls and clone size; D and trimming were determined from the DNA. This table has about 2.1 million clones, approximately 94% appearing once. Trimming cost V 2 bases and J 5 bases; bases outside gene matches: 6. This CDR3 spans 14 amino acids. From germline, CDR1 is SGDLS and CDR2 YYNGEE.

The sample was naive CD8+ T cells from PBMCs. The chain recombines TRBV9 with TRBJ2-7; 8 positions agree with TRBD2. The receptor was derived from a man aged 18 to 29 in good health. Some clones in this sample may be carry-over from other donors' samples. CDR3: CASSVSGSYDEQYF. Here the CDR3 DNA reads TGTGCCAGCAGCGTGAGCGGGAGTTACGACGAGCAGTACTTC.